The source of this T cell receptor beta chain is a study of blood T cell repertoires in COVID-19 (TCRdb year 2020). Background for the entire study: Samples from collaborators originated in the United States, Italy and Spain and spanned both the acute and convalescent phases of COVID-19. The prospective study material was composed of cDNA or gDNA derived from T cells, B-cell-depleted T cells, or PBMCs. The dataset comprised deeply sampled blood TCRbeta repertoires from subjects exposed to, actively infected with, or recovered from COVID-19. The repertoires were released in a freely available public database intended as a resource for research on the immune response to SARS-CoV-2. Samples were obtained from the ongoing ImmuneRACE study (first 160 participants) and from some 1,200 subjects provided by 6 global collaborators. A de-identified subject ID, COVID-19 status, age in years and sex were almost always included in the sample metadata. Where available, HLA class I and class II types were obtained from metadata supplied by the sample provider rather than from assay-based typing. General study outcomes and caveats: Clinical and demographic metadata were provided uncurated, with the amount varying by source and participant.

This clone has just one count. It has no known antigen specificity. No base-level quality is on record; no much larger clone is a single base apart. One collaborating source in Seattle enrolled patients during active infection and followed them longitudinally through the course of disease. Each collaborating institution followed its own protocols to collect whole blood in K2EDTA tubes. For TCRbeta analysis, collaborator samples were shipped as frozen whole blood, as isolated PBMCs, or as DNA extracted from either sample type. The CDR3 has 14 amino acids, counting the end cysteine and phenylalanine. The retained sequence is limited to the CDR3, 42 bases, with the frame set at the first base. Ends trimmed: V by 3 bases, J by 1 base; bases unmatched to a gene: 2. The germline V gene yields SGHVS for CDR1 and FNYEAQ for CDR2. TCRbeta CDR3 regions were amplified from genomic DNA by means of the immunoSEQ Assay, a bias-controlled multiplex PCR. In the original analysis: The number of nucleated cells in each sample was estimated by amplification of reference gene primers within the assay. Sequence reads were collapsed and filtered to measure the absolute abundance of every unique TCRbeta CDR3 rearrangement. For each sample, productive Simpson clonality was calculated as the square root of Simpson's diversity index over productive rearrangements. TCRdb's version of the immuneACCESS table is confined to in-frame rearrangements and falls short of the full clone set. An unresolved V gene accounts for under half of the shortfall where checked; the remainder is of unknown origin. V, J and clone size were drawn from that table, and D and trimming were deduced from the DNA. This sample holds some 200,000 clones; roughly 84% were observed only once. The ten largest clones represent about 10% of the sample.

Sequenced input: peripheral blood. The rearrangement joined TRBV7-6 to TRBJ1-1; TRBD1 matches 7 bases in the middle. The origin of this receptor is a woman of 80 years or more with COVID-19, enrolled during active disease. The CDR3 in this case is CASSLRGQNTEAFF. The DNA is TGTGCCAGCAGCTTGAGGGGGCAGAACACTGAAGCTTTCTTT.